What follows is one T cell receptor (beta chain) and its context. V was pared by 5 bases and J by 3 bases, with 14 bases between. The length of the CDR3 is 14 residues. Germline assignment: CDR1 SEHNR and CDR2 FQNEAQ (reference sequence). This sample was taken from a study of blood T cell repertoires in COVID-19. The overall study: COVID-19 samples, acute and convalescent, were from the United States, Italy and Spain. T cells, B-cell-depleted T cells, or PBMCs supplied cDNA or gDNA.

Original data processing: From reference gene primer amplification, estimates of nucleated cell counts were derived. This table comes from immunoSEQ multiplex PCR, and its TCRdb copy is limited to in-frame clones, with some not included. The V and J calls and the clone size are those of that table, but D and trimming were determined from the DNA. The repertoire has under 200,000 clones, 70% to 90% of them found once; the top ten carry 4%. The origin of this receptor is a woman aged 70-85 years with acute or convalescent COVID-19. The chain combines TRBV7-9 with TRBJ2-7, with D perhaps matching TRBD1 (6 bases). The sample was peripheral blood. The CDR3 protein is CASSAGGSNYEQYF. CDR3 sequence (DNA): TGTGCCAGCAGCGCTGGGGGCTCTAACTACGAGCAGTACTTC.